The rows below give T cell receptor beta chains drawn from one sample of a study of T cell repertoires in cytomegalovirus infection. These receptors' antigens are unknown. MiXCR, applied by TCRdb to the reads, yields one record per CDR3 protein. The table records approximately 300,000 distinct CDR3 sequences, around 25% of them present only once. The sample in question was cultured PBMCs, obtained from culture after CMV antigen stimulation. Receptor source: a human donor in good health (CMV status not recorded). Some clones in this sample may be carry-over from other donors' samples. The conserved cysteine and the conserved F or W are not part of the CDR3 here.

CDR3 protein | J gene | V gene
ASSLALYEADTQY | TRBJ2-3 | TRBV11-1
ASSLGISDTQY | TRBJ2-3 | TRBV11-2
SARDYRGYDEKLF | TRBJ1-4 | TRBV20-1
ANTRGPGTEAF | TRBJ1-1 | TRBV2
ASSQRRAGGWNEQF | TRBJ2-1 | TRBV4-1
ASSLARGPYNEQF | TRBJ2-1 | TRBV7-8
AITSGSPSRHGDTQY | TRBJ2-3 | TRBV10-3
ASSLGTGNNEQF | TRBJ2-1 | TRBV7-9
ASSPAGGELF | TRBJ2-2 | TRBV19
ASSESARPYNEQF | TRBJ2-1 | TRBV25-1
ASSLDTGSPGQPQH | TRBJ1-5 | TRBV7-2
ASSLNRDDVGYT | TRBJ1-2 | TRBV27
ASSRGMNTEAF | TRBJ1-1 | TRBV6-2/TRBV6-3
SASYQVAGGEQY | TRBJ2-7 | TRBV20-1
ASSLQTSQETQY | TRBJ2-5 | TRBV7-2
ASSLVPKEQF | TRBJ2-1 | TRBV7-2
ASSLNLGTPNTDTQY | TRBJ2-3 | TRBV14